This T cell receptor beta chain is from a study of human T cells and chemical hapten exposure. Study-wide context: 2% DPC was applied to about 2 cm by about 2 cm of upper inner arm skin for sensitization. Chiefly female patients presented with alopecia areata, totalis or universalis. Study-wide results and limits: Expanded TCR sets contained significantly more large CDR3 similarity clusters than controls. TCRs whose frequency exceeded 1 in 1000 remained the same following DPC sensitization.

TCRdb re-called the RACE reads through MiXCR, storing one row per CDR3 protein. In the table there are 50,000 to 70,000 distinct CDR3 sequences, under 15% of which are singletons. CDR3 length: 16 amino acids. Germline values: CDR1 SGHVS, CDR2 FNYEAQ. Trimming took 7 bases from V and 0 from J, leaving 17 bases between them. Time point of the sample: patch test 3, about 24 weeks after DPC sensitization. The treatment here: therapeutic diphenylcyclopropenone sensitization with weekly scalp DPC. As to this clonotype: The target antigen is unknown.

V is TRBV7-6 and J is TRBJ2-3, with D perhaps given as TRBD1 or TRBD2 (6 bases each). Material: whole blood, obtained in connection with sensitization to the hapten diphenylcyclopropenone (DPC). This receptor was taken from a man aged 25 to 40 with alopecia areata. Some clones in this sample may be carry-over from other donors' samples. This CDR3 is CASKTIGGSSTDTQYF. DNA of the CDR3: TGTGCCAGCAAGACAATCGGGGGCTCTAGCACAGATACGCAGTATTTT.